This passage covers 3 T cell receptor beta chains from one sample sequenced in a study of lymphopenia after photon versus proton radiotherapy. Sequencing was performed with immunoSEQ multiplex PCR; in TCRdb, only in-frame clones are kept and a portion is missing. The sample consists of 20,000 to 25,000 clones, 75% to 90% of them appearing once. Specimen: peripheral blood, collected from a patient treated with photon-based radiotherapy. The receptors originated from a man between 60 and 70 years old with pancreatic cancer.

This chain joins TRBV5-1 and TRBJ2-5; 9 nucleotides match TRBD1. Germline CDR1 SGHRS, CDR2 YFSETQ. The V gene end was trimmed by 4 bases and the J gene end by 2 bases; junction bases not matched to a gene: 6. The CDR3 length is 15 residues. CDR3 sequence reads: CASSAGQGLQETQYF. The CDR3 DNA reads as TGCGCCAGCAGCGCTGGACAGGGGTTGCAAGAGACCCAGTACTTC. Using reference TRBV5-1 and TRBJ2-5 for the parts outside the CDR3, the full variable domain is KAGVTQTPRYLIKTRGQQVTLSCSPISGHRSVSWYQQTPGQGLQFLFEYFSETQRNKGNFPGRFSGRQFSNSRSEMNVSTLELGDSALYLCASSAGQGLQETQYFGPGTRLLVL.

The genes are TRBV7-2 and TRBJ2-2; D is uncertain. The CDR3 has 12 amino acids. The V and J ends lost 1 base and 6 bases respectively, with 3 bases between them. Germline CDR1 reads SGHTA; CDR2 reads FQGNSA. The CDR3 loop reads CASSLGAGELFF. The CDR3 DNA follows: TGTGCCAGCAGCTTAGGGGCCGGGGAGCTGTTTTTT.

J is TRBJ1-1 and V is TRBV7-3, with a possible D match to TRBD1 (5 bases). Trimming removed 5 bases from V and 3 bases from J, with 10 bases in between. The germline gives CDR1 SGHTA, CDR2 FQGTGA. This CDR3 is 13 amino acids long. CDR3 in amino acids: CASSTSRDTEAFF. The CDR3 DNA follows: TGTGCCAGCAGCACCTCCAGGGACACTGAAGCTTTCTTT.